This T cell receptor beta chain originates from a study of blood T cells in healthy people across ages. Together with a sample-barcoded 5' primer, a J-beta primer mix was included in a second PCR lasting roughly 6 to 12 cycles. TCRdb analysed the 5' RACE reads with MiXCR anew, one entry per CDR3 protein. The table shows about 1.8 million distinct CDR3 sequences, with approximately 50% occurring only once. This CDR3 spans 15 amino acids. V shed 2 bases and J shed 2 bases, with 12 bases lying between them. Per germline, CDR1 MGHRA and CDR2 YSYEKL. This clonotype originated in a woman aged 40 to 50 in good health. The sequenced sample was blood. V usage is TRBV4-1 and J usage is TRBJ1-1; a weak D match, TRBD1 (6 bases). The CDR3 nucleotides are TGCGCCAGCAGCCAATTTGCAGGGGTAAACACTGAAGCTTTCTTT. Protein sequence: CASSQFAGVNTEAFF.